The sequence of this T cell receptor beta chain was determined in a study of T cell responses to AZD1222 COVID-19 vaccine. The CDR3 is made up of 17 amino acids. Method: immunoSEQ multiplex PCR; TCRdb's copy keeps in-frame clones and lacks some. The sample carries about 110,000 clones, approximately 88% recorded once. At least ten counts were recorded for this clone. Antigen unknown. General study points: Elevations in Spike-specific TCR breadth and depth followed administration of two AZD1222 doses. Unmutated regions of variants are reportedly targeted by nearly half of spike-specific TCRs. Regions 160-218 and 743-854 dominated among vaccine-associated CD4 TCRs spanning spike.

Source: peripheral blood, taken on day 0 of AZD1222 vaccination. The chain employs TRBV21-1 and TRBJ1-3. TRBV21-1 is shown as a pseudogene. The clonotype originates from an adult in good health. In nucleotides, the CDR3 is TGTGCCAGCAGCAAAGAGCGATGCTTCGACTCTGGAAACACCATATATTTT. Translating it yields CASSKERCFDSGNTIYF.